Listed here is a single TCR beta chain. This table comes from immunoSEQ multiplex PCR, and its TCRdb copy is limited to in-frame clones, with some not included. The sample includes about 180,000 clones, approximately 85% of them seen just once. This CDR3 is built from 13 residues. The V gene's germline CDR1 is ENHRY and CDR2 SYGVKD. V lost 7 bases, J lost 8 bases, and 14 bases lay in between. This entry belongs to a study of blood T cell repertoires in COVID-19. For the study at large: From the United States, Italy and Spain came samples of acute and convalescent COVID-19.

The chain couples TRBV10-3 to TRBJ1-4; no firm D call. Sequencing was done on a sample of PBMCs or T cells enriched from blood (not recorded which). This sequence originates from a man aged 40-49 years who had recovered from COVID-19. The CDR3 protein is CAIKAGGEEKLFF. CDR3 DNA: TGTGCCATCAAAGCGGGAGGAGAGGAAAAACTGTTTTTT.